The sequence of this T cell receptor (beta chain) was determined in a study of T cells in Graves' hyperthyroidism and ophthalmopathy. This clonotype was observed many times. From RNA transcripts, TCR beta CDR3 regions were amplified. RT-PCR in the first round (using the HTBI primer set) targeted the TCR CDR3. TCRdb used MiXCR to reprocess the multiplex PCR reads, holding one entry per CDR3 protein. In the table there are over 300,000 distinct CDR3 sequences, about 14% of which are singletons. Each patient was aged 18 to 65 and had newly diagnosed hyperthyroidism of under 2 months' duration. This CDR3 comprises 12 residues. The germline V gene has CDR1 GTSNPN and CDR2 SVGIG (reference sequence). Trimming took 0 bases from V and 11 from J, leaving 13 bases between them.

The rearrangement joins TRBV30 to TRBJ1-1; no clear D. What was sequenced was blood. This TCR was sampled from a woman aged 55-69 years with Graves' hyperthyroidism. The CDR3: CAWSVHGLPAFF. CDR3 DNA: TGTGCCTGGAGTGTACATGGCCTCCCGGCTTTCTTT.